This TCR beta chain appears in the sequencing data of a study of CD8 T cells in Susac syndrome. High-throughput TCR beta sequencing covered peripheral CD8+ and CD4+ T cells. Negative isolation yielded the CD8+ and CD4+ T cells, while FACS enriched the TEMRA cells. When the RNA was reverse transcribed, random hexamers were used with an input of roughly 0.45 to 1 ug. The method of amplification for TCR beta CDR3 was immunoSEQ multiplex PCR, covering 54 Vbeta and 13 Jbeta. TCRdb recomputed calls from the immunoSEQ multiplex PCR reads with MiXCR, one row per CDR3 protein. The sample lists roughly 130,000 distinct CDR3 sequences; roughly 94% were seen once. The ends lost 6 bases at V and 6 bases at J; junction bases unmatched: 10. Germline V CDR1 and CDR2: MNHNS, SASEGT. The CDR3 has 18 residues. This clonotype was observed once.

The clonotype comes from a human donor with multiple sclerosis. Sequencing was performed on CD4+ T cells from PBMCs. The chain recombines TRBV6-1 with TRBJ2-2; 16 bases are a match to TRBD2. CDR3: CASSRPGLAGGYAGELFF. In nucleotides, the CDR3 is TGTGCCAGCAGCCGACCGGGACTAGCGGGAGGGTACGCCGGGGAGCTGTTTTTT.